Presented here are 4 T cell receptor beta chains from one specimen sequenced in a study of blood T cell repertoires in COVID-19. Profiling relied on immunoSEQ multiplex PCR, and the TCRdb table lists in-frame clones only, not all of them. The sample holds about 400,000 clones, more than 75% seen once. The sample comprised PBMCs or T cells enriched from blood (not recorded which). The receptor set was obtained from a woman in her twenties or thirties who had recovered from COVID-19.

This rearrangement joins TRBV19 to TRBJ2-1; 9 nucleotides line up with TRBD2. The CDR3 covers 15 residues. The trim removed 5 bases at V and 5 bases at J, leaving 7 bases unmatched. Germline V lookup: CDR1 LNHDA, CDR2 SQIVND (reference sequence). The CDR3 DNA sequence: TGTGCCAGTAGTGCCCCGGCTAGCGGGAACAATGAGCAGTTCTTC. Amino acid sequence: CASSAPASGNNEQFF.

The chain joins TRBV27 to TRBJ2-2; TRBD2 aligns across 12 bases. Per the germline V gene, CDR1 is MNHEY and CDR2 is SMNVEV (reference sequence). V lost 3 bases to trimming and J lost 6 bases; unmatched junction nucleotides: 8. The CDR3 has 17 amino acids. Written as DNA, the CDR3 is TGTGCCAGCAGTTTCCTTACGACTAGCGGGAGTCCCGGGGAGCTGTTTTTT. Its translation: CASSFLTTSGSPGELFF.

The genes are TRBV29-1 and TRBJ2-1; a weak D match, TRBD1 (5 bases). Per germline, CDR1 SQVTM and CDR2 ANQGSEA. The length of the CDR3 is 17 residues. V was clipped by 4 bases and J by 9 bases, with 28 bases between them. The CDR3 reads CSVGLPHFSRGTGEQFF. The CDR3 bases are TGCAGCGTTGGCCTACCTCATTTTTCTAGGGGAACTGGTGAGCAGTTCTTC.

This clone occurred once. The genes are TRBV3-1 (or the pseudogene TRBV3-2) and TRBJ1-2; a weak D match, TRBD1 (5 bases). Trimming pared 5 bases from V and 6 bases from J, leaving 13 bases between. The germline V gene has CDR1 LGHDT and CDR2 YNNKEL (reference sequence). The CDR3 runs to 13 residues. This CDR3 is CASSNAGEHGYTF. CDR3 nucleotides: TGTGCCAGCAGCAACGCGGGGGAACATGGCTACACCTTC.